The rows below give T cell receptor beta chains drawn from one sample of a study of CD8+ T cells in alopecia areata. TCRdb keeps only in-frame clones here, not all; method: immunoSEQ multiplex PCR. Among around 190,000 clones listed, approximately 60% were seen once. Sequencing was performed on CD8+ T cells sorted from blood. The receptors originated from a human donor in good health. Each CDR3 is given with its conserved first and last residue.

V gene	J gene	CDR3 length	CDR3 protein
TRBV4-2	TRBJ2-3	19	CASSQRASGGPGDTDTQYF
TRBV27	TRBJ1-6	11	CASKSGGPLHF
TRBV7-9	TRBJ2-5	13	CASSLASSETQYF
TRBV29-1	TRBJ1-1	10	CSVVAAEAFF
TRBV29-1	TRBJ1-2	12	CSVEGQGSGYTF
TRBV4-1	TRBJ1-1	15	CASSQAGQRNTEAFF
TRBV29-1	TRBJ1-1	16	CSVEAGGGQGPFEAFF
TRBV29-1	TRBJ1-1	16	CSVEGARAMMNTEAFF
TRBV9	TRBJ1-1	16	CASSPRPGTGGTEAFF
TRBV13	TRBJ2-1	14	CASSEGTAYNEQFF
TRBV6-5	TRBJ1-1	15	CASSYGTAMNTEAFF
TRBV29-1	TRBJ2-2	13	CSVVGQHTGELFF
TRBV19	TRBJ2-7	14	CASIQTEPPYEQYF
TRBV5-6	TRBJ1-2	15	CASSSPGQGNYGYTF
TRBV15	TRBJ1-5	14	CATSRELGNQPQHF
TRBV6-4	TRBJ2-1	15	CASSDSSGDPNEQFF
TRBV30	TRBJ2-1	12	CAWSRLYNEQFF
TRBV7-2	TRBJ1-1	15	CASSVQYPADLQAFF
TRBV6-1	TRBJ1-5	15	CASSREKEINQPQHF
TRBV30	TRBJ2-7	13	CAWGTGVRYEQYF
TRBV15	TRBJ2-1	15	CATSKTVTSYNEQFF
TRBV5-1	TRBJ1-5	15	CASSLEGTGVQPQHF
TRBV5-1	TRBJ1-2	14	CASSSGLNNYGYTF
TRBV7-9	TRBJ2-3	16	CASSLVSSGASDTQYF
TRBV15	TRBJ1-2	13	CATSDGTNYGYTF
TRBV30	TRBJ2-3	15	CAWEVTGQSTDTQYF
TRBV11-2	TRBJ2-7	16	CASSLALGVRDYEQYF
TRBV29-1	TRBJ1-1	11	CSVESGTEAFF
TRBV5-4	TRBJ2-7	12	CASSFTTDEQYF
TRBV4-1	TRBJ1-4	11	CASSDGQELFF
TRBV4-1	TRBJ2-3	17	CASSQDSEQVGTDTQYF
TRBV29-1	TRBJ1-1	11	CSVDPLIGAFF
TRBV4-1	TRBJ1-1	15	CASSQVVREDTEAFF
TRBV30	TRBJ1-3	13	CAWSVIPGNTIYF